The clone carrying this TCR beta chain has more than one count but fewer than ten. No antigen is known for it. Data came from immunoSEQ multiplex PCR; TCRdb stores just in-frame clones and leaves some out. Of about 40,000 clones listed, about 90% were seen once; the top ten hold under 3%. The data stem from a study of T cells after posttransplantation cyclophosphamide. Study-wide results and limits: Later blood repertoires were often dominated by clones from the donor CD8+ memory compartment. Skin or GI-infiltrating T cells shared few TRB sequences with blood. TRB clonality was highly associated with recipient CMV seropositivity and reactivation.

Germline V CDR1 and CDR2: SGHRS, YFSETQ. The CDR3 extends over 17 amino acids. The J segment lost 1 base and the V segment lost 4 bases, leaving 12 bases of the junction unmatched. Busulfan-fludarabine conditioning, marrow transplant, and cyclophosphamide on days +3 and +4 were administered. The TCR was taken from a male patient aged 55 to 70 who received an allogeneic stem cell transplant from a related donor and was CMV-positive. Some T cells could come from the graft donor. The sequencing here drew on PBMCs, taken roughly 60 days after allogeneic stem cell transplant with posttransplant cyclophosphamide. The chain employs TRBV5-1 and TRBJ2-5; 8 nucleotides match TRBD2. For the CDR3, the DNA is TGCGCCAGCAGCGTCGGATTACTAGCGGAGACCCAAGAGACCCAGTACTTC. This gives the protein CASSVGLLAETQETQYF. The full variable domain, in which reference TRBV5-1 and TRBJ2-5 provide the parts outside the CDR3, is KAGVTQTPRYLIKTRGQQVTLSCSPISGHRSVSWYQQTPGQGLQFLFEYFSETQRNKGNFPGRFSGRQFSNSRSEMNVSTLELGDSALYLCASSVGLLAETQETQYFGPGTRLLVL.